These 28 T cell receptor beta chains were all obtained from the same sample, sequenced in a study of shared clonotypes between healthy human individuals. Clones were sequenced by immunoSEQ multiplex PCR, and TCRdb holds only the in-frame ones, with some missing. Counted here are over 950,000 clones, 60% to 80% occurring once; the ten biggest clones make up 0.89%. Sequenced sample: memory CD4+ T cells from PBMCs. Stated subset: CD45RA-negative fraction. These receptors all stem from a man aged 18 to 30 in good health. Some clones in this sample may be carry-over from other donors' samples.

This clone was seen a few times. The chain recombines TRBV2 with TRBJ1-1, with D hard to call. In germline, CDR1 is SNHLY, CDR2 FYNNEI. V was cut by 3 bases and J by 0 bases, with 14 bases left in between. The CDR3 contains 16 residues. CDR3 in DNA: TGTGCCAGCAGTGATCCCCGAGGAGGGATGAACACTGAAGCTTTCTTT. It codes for CASSDPRGGMNTEAFF. The full variable domain, rest sourced from reference TRBV2 and TRBJ1-1, is EPEVTQTPSHQVTQMGQEVILRCVPISNHLYFYWYRQILGQKVEFLVSFYNNEISEKSEIFDDQFSVERPDGSNFTLKIRSTKLEDSAMYFCASSDPRGGMNTEAFFGQGTRLTVV.

The table lists this clone with a few counts. The V call is TRBV2, the J call TRBJ2-3, with TRBD2 matching 9 bases. J gave up 4 bases and V 1 base, and 9 bases lay outside the gene matches. The CDR3 has 17 amino acids. CDR1 is SNHLY, CDR2 FYNNEI, per germline. The CDR3 nucleotides read TGTGCCAGCAGTGAAGGGCTAGCGGGAAAGTATGCAGATACGCAGTATTTT. It encodes CASSEGLAGKYADTQYF.

CDR3 nucleotides: TGTGCCAGCAGTTCCCAAAAACGGGGTTCGGGAACTGAAGCTTTCTTT. Translating it yields CASSSQKRGSGTEAFF. The chain uses TRBV27 and TRBJ1-1; D is unresolved. Germline CDR1 is MNHEY and CDR2 is SMNVEV (reference sequence). The CDR3 is made up of 16 amino acids. V lost 4 bases and J lost 5, with 20 bases in between.

This clone was observed many times. The chain links TRBV2 to TRBJ1-1, with 7 bases that match TRBD1. The germline V gene has CDR1 SNHLY and CDR2 FYNNEI. This CDR3 comprises 15 residues. V gave up 2 bases and J gave up 10 bases; unmatched junction bases: 13. The CDR3 region is CASSEMGQPEGRAFF. CDR3 sequence (DNA): TGTGCCAGCAGTGAAATGGGACAGCCAGAGGGAAGAGCTTTCTTT.

The chain joins TRBV2 to TRBJ2-2; TRBD1 aligns across 9 bases. This CDR3 spans 15 amino acids. Germline CDR1 is SNHLY and CDR2 is FYNNEI. The V segment lost 5 bases and the J segment 3 bases; nucleotides outside the gene matches: 4. The CDR3 region is CASSMTGGYTGELFF. In DNA, the CDR3 is TGTGCCAGCAGTATGACAGGGGGGTACACCGGGGAGCTGTTTTTT.

This clone has just a few counts. The V gene is TRBV25-1, the J gene TRBJ2-2; TRBD2 agrees at 9 bases. The CDR3 runs 14 residues. The trim removed 3 bases at V and 9 bases at J, leaving 5 bases unmatched. Germline values: CDR1 MGHDK, CDR2 SYGVNS. CDR3 protein: CASSELAGNRELFF. The CDR3 DNA reads TGTGCCAGCAGTGAGCTAGCGGGAAATCGGGAGCTGTTTTTT.

This chain links TRBV19 with TRBJ1-1; D is possibly TRBD1 (6 bases). This CDR3 has 14 residues. Trimming left V 7 bases short and J 6 bases short, with 18 bases between. Germline lookup yields CDR1 LNHDA and CDR2 SQIVND (reference sequence). CDR3 coding DNA: TGTGCCAGTAACCGCAGGGGAAGGAGCGCTGAAGCTTTCTTT. It is translated as CASNRRGRSAEAFF.

The chain joins TRBV30 to TRBJ1-1; D is unclear. Looked up from germline, CDR1 is GTSNPN and CDR2 is SVGIG (reference sequence). CDR3 size: 11 residues. The V end was cut by 5 bases, the J end by 1 base, with 5 bases between. Written as DNA, the CDR3 is TGTGCCTGGGCAGGGAACACTGAAGCTTTCTTT. This sequence encodes CAWAGNTEAFF.

This clone was found once. This rearrangement joins TRBV9 to TRBJ1-1; D gene ambiguous. Germline CDR1 reads SGDLS; CDR2 reads YYNGEE. The length of the CDR3 is 13 residues. Trimming took 3 bases from V and 7 from J, leaving 13 bases between them. The CDR3 spells CASSGGLHREAFF. The CDR3 bases are TGTGCCAGCAGCGGAGGATTACACCGTGAAGCTTTCTTT.

The chain couples TRBV11-2 to TRBJ1-4, with 7 bases lining up with TRBD1. CDR3 length: 16 residues. Germline-derived CDR1 and CDR2 are SGHAT and FQNNGV. Trimming at V came to 2 bases and at J to 0 bases, leaving 3 bases not matched to a gene. The CDR3 sequence is CASSLWGTATNEKLFF. CDR3 DNA: TGTGCCAGCAGCTTATGGGGGACAGCAACTAATGAAAAACTGTTTTTT.

The chain is built from TRBV28 and TRBJ2-1, with no clear D. Germline CDR1 MDHEN, CDR2 SYDVKM. CDR3 length equals 15 residues. V shed 5 bases and J shed 0 bases, with 11 bases lying between them. The DNA of the CDR3 is TGTGCCAGCAGTGCGTTTGTTAGCTCCTACAATGAGCAGTTCTTC. The encoded protein is CASSAFVSSYNEQFF.

The CDR3 DNA reads as TGTGCCAGCTCACCACAGGGCCAGTACTTC. It codes for CASSPQGQYF. V usage is TRBV18 and J usage is TRBJ2-7; D remains unclear. The CDR3 spans 10 residues. V was cut by 1 base and J by 10 bases, with 5 bases left in between. CDR1 KGHSH and CDR2 LQKENI come from the germline V gene. The variable domain in full, completed from reference TRBV18 and TRBJ2-7, reads NAGVMQNPRHLVRRRGQEARLRCSPMKGHSHVYWYRQLPEEGLKFMVYLQKENIIDESGMPKERFSAEFPKEGPSILRIQQVVRGDSAAYFCASSPQGQYFGPGTRLTVT.

The genes are TRBV5-1 and TRBJ2-3, with TRBD2 matching over 10 bases. Germline CDR1 is SGHRS and CDR2 is YFSETQ. Germline trimming cut 4 bases from V and 4 bases from J; bases unmatched to any gene: 9. This CDR3 region has 16 residues. The CDR3 sequence: CASSPEPSGSSDTQYF. For the CDR3, the DNA is TGCGCCAGCAGCCCCGAACCTAGCGGGAGTTCAGATACGCAGTATTTT.

The chain uses TRBV5-1 and TRBJ2-3; 10 bases line up with TRBD2. Germline CDR1 is SGHRS and CDR2 is YFSETQ. This CDR3 is 16 amino acids long. Losses at the gene ends were 3 bases for V and 1 base for J; bases not matched to a gene: 5. Here the CDR3 DNA reads TGCGCCAGCAGCTACACTAGCGGGATTGGCACAGATACGCAGTATTTT. This translates into CASSYTSGIGTDTQYF.

J is TRBJ2-7 and V is TRBV11-1, with D perhaps TRBD1 or TRBD2 (5 bases each). This CDR3 is 11 amino acids long. Germline-derived CDR1 and CDR2 are SGHAT and FQDESV (reference sequence). V was pared by 6 bases and J by 6 bases, with 9 bases between. CDR3 nucleotide sequence: TGTGCCAGCAGGAGGGACGTCGAGCAGTACTTC. Amino acids: CASRRDVEQYF.

The rearrangement links TRBV6-4 to TRBJ1-1; D may be TRBD1 (6 bases). Trimming pared 6 bases from V and 1 base from J, leaving 15 bases between. Germline loops: CDR1 MRHNA, CDR2 SNTAGT. The CDR3 contains 15 residues. CDR3 amino acids: CASSAQGGGNTEAFF. CDR3 nucleotide sequence: TGTGCCAGCAGCGCACAGGGTGGGGGGAACACTGAAGCTTTCTTT.

As regards this clone: Other nucleotide sequences in the sample specify the same CDR3. Written as DNA, the CDR3 is TGTGCCACCAGCAGAGGGGGCCGGAACACTGAAGCTTTCTTT. Protein sequence: CATSRGGRNTEAFF. J is TRBJ1-1 and V is TRBV15; D is perhaps TRBD1 (5 bases). The V end lost 1 base, the J end lost 1 base, and 7 bases lay between the germline ends. This CDR3 is built from 14 residues. CDR1 and CDR2 from the germline V gene are LNHNV and YYDKDF (reference sequence).

The chain links TRBV2 to TRBJ1-1, with D hard to call. V shed 4 bases and J shed 4 bases, with 16 bases lying between them. The CDR3 loop spans 15 amino acids. Per the germline V gene, CDR1 is SNHLY and CDR2 is FYNNEI. The CDR3 DNA follows: TGTGCCAGCAGTGTACGGCAGGCTTCTGGCACTGAAGCTTTCTTT. This translates into CASSVRQASGTEAFF.

The gene calls are TRBV9 and TRBJ2-7; TRBD1 matches at 9 bases. The CDR3 is made up of 15 amino acids. Trimming took 1 base from V and 6 from J; bases not matched to a gene: 8. The germline V gene encodes CDR1 SGDLS and CDR2 YYNGEE. This CDR3 is CASSVRGQGDGEQYF. The CDR3 nucleotides are TGTGCCAGCAGCGTACGGGGACAGGGTGATGGCGAGCAGTACTTC. The full variable domain, its missing parts supplied by reference TRBV9 and TRBJ2-7, is DSGVTQTPKHLITATGQRVTLRCSPRSGDLSVYWYQQSLDQGLQFLIQYYNGEERAKGNILERFSAQQFPDLHSELNLSSLELGDSALYFCASSVRGQGDGEQYFGPGTRLTVT.

The CDR3 DNA follows: TGCGCCAGCAGCCGACAGGGGGCAGAATCCGGGGAGCTGTTTTTT. As protein: CASSRQGAESGELFF. The V call is TRBV5-1, the J call TRBJ2-2, with 10 bases matching TRBD1. This CDR3 is 15 amino acids long. J gave up 6 bases and V 4 bases, and 6 bases lay outside the gene matches. CDR1 and CDR2 from the germline V gene are SGHRS and YFSETQ.

The chain carries TRBV7-9 and TRBJ1-1, with TRBD1 as a possible D gene (5 bases). Deletions cut 2 bases from V and 0 bases from J, with 19 bases between. CDR3 length: 18 amino acids. Germline CDR1 and CDR2: SEHNR and FQNEAQ (reference sequence). CDR3: CASSLSQGNWGMNTEAFF. As DNA, the CDR3 is TGTGCCAGCAGCTTATCCCAGGGAAACTGGGGTATGAACACTGAAGCTTTCTTT.

The chain carries TRBV5-5 and TRBJ2-5; 9 positions match TRBD2. CDR3 length: 15 amino acids. CDR1 and CDR2 from the germline V gene are SGHKS and YYEKEE (reference sequence). Germline trimming cut 6 bases from V and 4 bases from J; bases unmatched to any gene: 10. This CDR3 is CASILEGTSSETQYF. The CDR3 DNA reads TGTGCCAGCATCCTGGAGGGGACTAGCTCAGAGACCCAGTACTTC.

This clone has at least ten counts. The chain carries TRBV28 and TRBJ2-7, with unresolved D. The CDR3 totals 15 residues. Germline CDR1 and CDR2: MDHEN and SYDVKM. The V and J ends lost 3 bases and 4 bases respectively, with 16 bases between them. The CDR3: CASSFMRPNSYEQYF. The CDR3 bases are TGTGCCAGCAGTTTTATGCGACCCAATTCGTACGAGCAGTACTTC.

The rearrangement uses TRBV7-7 and TRBJ2-3; TRBD1 is a possible D gene (6 bases). The V gene lost 4 bases and the J gene lost 5 bases, with 16 bases spanning the gap. CDR3 length: 15 residues. The germline CDR1 and CDR2 sequences are SSHAT and FNYEAQ (reference sequence). CDR3 nucleotides: TGTGCCAGCAGCTCCGGTACAGGGCGTGTAGATACGCAGTATTTT. It yields the protein CASSSGTGRVDTQYF. Supplemented by reference TRBV7-7 and TRBJ2-3, the full variable domain reads GAGVSQSPRYKVTKRGQDVTLRCDPISSHATLYWYQQALGQGPEFLTYFNYEAQPDKSGLPSDRFSAERPEGSISTLTIQRTEQRDSAMYRCASSSGTGRVDTQYFGPGTRLTVL.

The rearrangement uses TRBV7-9 and TRBJ2-7, with D unclear. Between the trimmed V and J ends, which lost 4 bases and 2 bases, there was a span of 12 bases. The germline V gene has CDR1 SEHNR and CDR2 FQNEAQ (reference sequence). The CDR3 is made up of 14 amino acids. DNA for the CDR3: TGTGCCAGCAGCTCTCTGACACCCCCCTACGAGCAGTACTTC. This sequence encodes CASSSLTPPYEQYF.

The chain uses TRBV6-1 and TRBJ2-1; either TRBD1 or TRBD2 may supply D (5 bases each). Trimming removed 0 bases from V and 5 bases from J, with 11 bases in between. This CDR3 is 15 amino acids long. CDR1 and CDR2 (germline): MNHNS, SASEGT. CDR3 loop: CASSEAGWGNNEQFF. CDR3 DNA: TGTGCCAGCAGTGAAGCGGGGTGGGGGAACAATGAGCAGTTCTTC.

This chain links TRBV18 with TRBJ2-3; the match to TRBD1 covers 8 bases. The CDR3 has 14 residues. Unmatched junction bases numbered 6, after V lost 6 bases and J lost 4 bases. Germline V gene sequence: CDR1 KGHSH, CDR2 LQKENI. The chain's CDR3 is CASSLMTGADTQYF. The CDR3 coding sequence is TGTGCCAGCTCTCTCATGACAGGGGCAGATACGCAGTATTTT.

The chain links TRBV14 to TRBJ2-5, with 9 bases that match TRBD2. The J segment lost 1 base and the V segment lost 1 base, leaving 7 bases of the junction unmatched. There are 17 residues in the CDR3. Germline assignment: CDR1 SGHDN and CDR2 FVKESK. CDR3 coding DNA: TGTGCCAGCAGCCAAGGTGGGAGTAGCGGGGGCCAAGAGACCCAGTACTTC. Translating it yields CASSQGGSSGGQETQYF.